These 2 T cell receptor beta chains came from one sample sequenced in a study of cytomegalovirus exposure and HLA in healthy donors. Amplification used 60 Vbeta primers and 13 Jbeta primers. The method was immunoSEQ multiplex PCR; TCRdb's version includes in-frame clones alone and lacks a portion of them. The table has under 200,000 clones, approximately 80% seen once. The sequenced material came from PBMCs. These TCRs come from a woman in her late teens or twenties in good health and CMV-seropositive.

The chain employs TRBV29-1 and TRBJ2-2; D possibly corresponds to TRBD2 (5 bases). V lost 4 bases and J 2 bases, leaving 14 bases between the germline ends. The CDR3 covers 15 residues. In germline, CDR1 is SQVTM, CDR2 ANQGSEA. The chain's CDR3 is CSVAMVRDNTGELFF. As DNA, the CDR3 is TGCAGCGTTGCAATGGTACGGGATAACACCGGGGAGCTGTTTTTT.

Comments on this clone: The same CDR3 can be traced to other DNA sequences in this sample. The chain uses TRBV18 and TRBJ1-2; TRBD1 matches 7 bases. This CDR3 comprises 14 residues. Germline V gene lookup returns CDR1 KGHSH and CDR2 LQKENI. J lost 0 bases, V lost 3 bases, and 1 base had no gene match. The CDR3 DNA reads as TGTGCCAGCTCACCCCAGGGGGCTAACTATGGCTACACCTTC. Translated, it gives CASSPQGANYGYTF.